This T cell receptor beta chain stems from a study of cytomegalovirus exposure and HLA in healthy donors (dated by TCRdb to about 2017). Describing the broader study: An earlier analysis of approximately 640 of the donors reported about 250 Gb of sequence data and around 120 million unique TCR beta sequences from 150 million to 200 million T cells. An early release covering roughly 640 HLA-typed donors comprised about 300 gigabases of sequencing data and around 80 million unique TCR sequences. Among the roughly 400 genotyped donors, around 81% belonged to the genetic ancestry cluster associated with self-reported Caucasian donors. The study aimed to test whether cataloging public T cell receptors could reveal signatures of past pathogen exposure. The study profiled the T cell repertoires of under 850 subjects by immunosequencing and related them to cytomegalovirus serostatus. A separate validation cohort of some 130 different subjects was used in addition to the approximately 640-subject first cohort. High-throughput TCR immunosequencing, statistical association of individual TCRs with disease status, and machine learning were combined to predict cytomegalovirus infection status. To study patterns of TCR occurrence, a later analysis re-analyzed previously published TCR beta repertoires from just over 650 donors and added high-resolution HLA genotyping. In the later analysis, no new phenotypic data were used to find candidate immune exposures; instead, reliance was placed on TCR beta sequences and their occurrence across donors. In an earlier analysis of several hundred of the donors, high-throughput TCR beta sequencing was used to judge whether each TCR beta V gene segment behaved as functional or pseudogenic. Donor age, sex, ethnicity and CMV serostatus were compiled together with the repertoire data. In a later genetic analysis, genome-wide SNP genotypes for about 65% of the roughly 700 donors were used, and that subset was treated as a discovery cohort. Every repertoire in the discovery cohort had been generated on one and the same sequencing platform. Class I and class II HLA loci were covered by the typing at four-digit resolution. Typing coverage differed by locus: A, B, C, DRB1 and DQB1 were typed in roughly 620-630 donors, DQA1 in about 500, DPA1 in around 600, and DPB1 in approximately 450. Roughly 5 DR-DQ haplotypes were handled as single units for association and clustering because linkage in the cohort was strong. Across about 380 genotyped donors of the cohort, an average of approximately 240,000 unique TCR beta nucleotide sequences per donor were sequenced, and roughly 18% of those sequences were non-productive. General study outcomes and caveats: It was suggested by the authors that the approach could potentially be generalized to other disease states and immunological phenotypes. A further reported finding was that TCR beta sequences accurately predicted the HLA-A and HLA-B alleles for most subjects in the first cohort. An association between a missense DCLRE1C variant and V-gene and J-gene trimming of TCR beta chains was found in a later genetic analysis and replicated in an independent cohort. The study gave a list of 150 to 200 TCR beta chains associated with cytomegalovirus. In a later analysis, the rate of TCR association differed among HLA loci, with DRB1 alleles having the most associated TCRs and HLA-C alleles having the fewest. In this cohort, only TCR beta chains were sequenced, and detectable features were limited by the absence of alpha or paired-chain data. Because counts were too low, roughly 17 rarely observed V segments, including chromosome 9 orphons, were left out of the earlier analysis of 587 of the donors. Most TCR sequences were seen in very few donors, while some public TCRs were found in many individuals. A group of highly shared sequence variants was considered likely to be a technical artifact of the sequencing pipeline. CMV serostatus was the only immune exposure information available for the cohort. Compared with the approximately 710-donor mean, donors in an Asian-associated ancestry cluster had fewer N-insertions in productive TCRs, according to a later genetic analysis. In a later analysis, several top co-occurrence clusters were reported to appear linked to parvovirus B19, influenza, CMV and Epstein-Barr virus. Correlated functional status among segregating V segments might reflect linkage disequilibrium, but an unknown experimental factor could not be ruled out. In a later analysis, around 17,000 TCR beta sequences were associated with specific HLA alleles at a false discovery rate of 0.05. An earlier analysis of several hundred of the donors showed that most TCR beta V segments appeared in productive rearrangements either about 87% or about 30% of the time, which broadly matched IMGT annotations. Presence/absence analyses assumed roughly uniform sequencing depth across donors, an assumption that may not hold. When HLA alleles, especially DR and DQ, strongly co-occurred, TCR associations were difficult to assign to individual alleles. Most CMV-associated TCR beta chains appeared to be HLA-restricted in a later analysis, and the HLA associations seemed to be driven largely by CMV exposure. Because some donors lacked HLA typing at each locus, the association tests relied only on the typed subset. The classifier was reported to diagnose cytomegalovirus status with high specificity and sensitivity in both the original cohort and the validation cohort. Three of the identified cytomegalovirus-associated TCR beta chains were confirmed in vitro to be specific for cytomegalovirus antigens. Compared with equally common non-associated chains, HLA-associated TCR beta chains in a later analysis were more clonally expanded and had lower generation probabilities. Some IMGT-functional V segments, including TRBV6-2 and TRBV6-3, could not be told apart with the 87-base-pair reads, so those segments were excluded.

The library was built by means of the immunoSEQ multiplex PCR assay. For the multiplex PCR, a mixture combining 60 forward primers for TCR Vbeta segments and 13 reverse primers for TCR Jbeta segments was used. Amplification of the CDR3 region of rearranged TCR beta genes was performed with a multiplex PCR assay on genomic DNA. The Illumina HiSeq System was used to sequence the amplified TCR beta libraries as 87-base-pair reads. For the original study's pipeline: A later analysis counted approximately 84 million unique TCR beta chains across the roughly 700 repertoires, and around 9.9 million of these chains were shared by at least two donors. Raw reads were error-corrected and collapsed into unique sequences by a nearest-neighbor algorithm in which closely related sequences were merged to remove PCR and sequencing errors. To assign V, D and J gene segments, CDR3 sequences were aligned to IMGT reference sequences. Each retained sequence needed at least a six-nucleotide match to both a V gene segment and a J gene segment. A rearrangement counted as productive if the CDR3 had no stop codons and remained in frame with V and J, and every other rearrangement counted as non-productive. CDR3 was defined according to IMGT convention as the region running from the second conserved V-encoded cysteine to the conserved J-encoded phenylalanine. Sequences without an unambiguous match to a single V gene segment were excluded from the earlier analysis of about 600 of the donors. An earlier analysis of a few hundred of the donors classified V segments as functional when productive rearrangements were above 56.7% and as segregating when the standard deviation between donors was above 5%. A statistical classification framework was built to diagnose cytomegalovirus status from the catalog of TCR beta chain sequences. In a later analysis, V and J genes were assigned by comparing TCR nucleotide sequences against IMGT/GENE-DB human TR gene sequences. In a later analysis, CDR3 sequences and most-parsimonious VDJ recombination scenarios were assigned using the TCRdist pipeline. In a later analysis, each TCR beta chain was defined by its CDR3 amino acid sequence together with its V-gene family, and reads without a unique V-gene family were excluded. To address suspected cross-contamination and a sequencing artifact, a later analysis removed roughly 640 highly shared, low-generation-probability nucleotide sequences. For each public chain, a later analysis derived a clonal expansion index from normalized ranks of inferred template counts within each repertoire. In a later analysis, generation probabilities were computed using a VDJ recombination model fitted to out-of-frame rearrangements, and the results were checked against IGoR. In a later analysis, hypergeometric tests were used to score TCR-TCR, TCR-HLA and TCR-CMV co-occurrence, with a repertoire-size bias correction applied to TCR pairs. To estimate false discovery rates, a later analysis permuted the HLA or CMV assignments 20 times. In a later analysis, co-occurring TCRs were grouped using DBSCAN, with TCRdist sequence similarity added in when clustering inside HLA-allele-positive subsets. Repertoires with fewer than 30,000 or more than 120,000 public chains, plus five repertoires with anomalous nucleotide sharing, were excluded from co-occurrence clustering. The immuneACCESS repertoire file appears here via TCRdb, limited to in-frame rearrangements. These files lack a portion of the clones; in checked studies, under half of the deficit traces to unresolved V genes, and the cause of the others is not known. V and J calls and clone size come straight from that table; D and trimming were deduced from the DNA. This sample's table has entries for about 92,000 clones. About 16% of the sample is held by the ten biggest clonotypes.

As for this clone: Its antigen remains undetermined.

The CDR3 holds 13 amino acids from the cysteine to the phenylalanine. The retained sequence is limited to the CDR3, 39 bases, with the frame set at the first base. The germline V gene yields SQVTM for CDR1 and ANQGSEA for CDR2. V trim: 3 bases; J trim: 5 bases; unmatched bases: 5. In total, about 650 healthy bone marrow donors made up the cohort. Cohort members were all nominally healthy when sampled, although unrecorded immune exposures were likely present. The donor tested CMV seropositive, placing the donor among the 289 seropositive members of the cohort. A peripheral blood sample was collected from each donor, and TCR beta sequencing was performed on peripheral blood mononuclear cells. Genomic DNA extraction from the blood cell samples was performed with the Qiagen DNeasy Blood Extraction Kit.

Sequenced material: PBMCs. This clonotype originated in a man over 45 in good health and CMV-seropositive. The V gene is TRBV29-1 and the J gene is TRBJ1-1; 8 bases in between match TRBD1. The DNA sequence is given as TGCAGCGTTGAGACAGGGGAGGATACTGAAGCTTTCTTT. It translates to CSVETGEDTEAFF.